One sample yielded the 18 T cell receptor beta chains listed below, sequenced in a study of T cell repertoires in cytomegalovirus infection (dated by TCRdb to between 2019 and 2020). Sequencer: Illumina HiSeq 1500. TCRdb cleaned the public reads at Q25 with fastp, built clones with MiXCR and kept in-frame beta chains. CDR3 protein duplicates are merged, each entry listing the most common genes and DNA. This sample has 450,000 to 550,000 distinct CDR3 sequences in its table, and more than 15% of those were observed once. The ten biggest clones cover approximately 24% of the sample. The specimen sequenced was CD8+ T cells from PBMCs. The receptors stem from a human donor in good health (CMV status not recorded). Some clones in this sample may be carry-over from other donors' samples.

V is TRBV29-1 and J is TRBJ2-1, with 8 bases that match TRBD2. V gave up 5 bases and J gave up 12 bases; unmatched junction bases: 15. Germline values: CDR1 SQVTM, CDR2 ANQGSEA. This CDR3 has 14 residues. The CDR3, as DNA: TGCAGCGTTCCCGAGCTCAGTAGCGGGAAGGTGCAGTTCTTC. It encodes CSVPELSSGKVQFF.

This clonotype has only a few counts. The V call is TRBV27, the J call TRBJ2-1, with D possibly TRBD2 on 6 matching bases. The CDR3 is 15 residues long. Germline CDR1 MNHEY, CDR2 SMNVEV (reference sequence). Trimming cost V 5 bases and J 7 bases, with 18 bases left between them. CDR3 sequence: CASSQQSGVGNEQFF. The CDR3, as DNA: TGTGCCAGCAGTCAGCAGTCGGGAGTTGGTAATGAGCAGTTCTTC.

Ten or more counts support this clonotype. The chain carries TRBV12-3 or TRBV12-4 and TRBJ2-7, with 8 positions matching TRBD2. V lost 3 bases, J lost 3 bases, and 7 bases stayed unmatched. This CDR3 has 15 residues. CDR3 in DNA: TGTGCCAGCAGTTTGCCAGCGGGAGCGATCTACGAGCAGTACTTC. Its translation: CASSLPAGAIYEQYF.

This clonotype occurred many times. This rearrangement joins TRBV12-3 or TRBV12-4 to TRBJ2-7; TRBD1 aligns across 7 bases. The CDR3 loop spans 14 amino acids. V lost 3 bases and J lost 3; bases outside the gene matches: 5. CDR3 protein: CASSLSGQNYEQYF. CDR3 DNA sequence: TGTGCCAGCAGTTTGTCGGGACAGAACTACGAGCAGTACTTC.

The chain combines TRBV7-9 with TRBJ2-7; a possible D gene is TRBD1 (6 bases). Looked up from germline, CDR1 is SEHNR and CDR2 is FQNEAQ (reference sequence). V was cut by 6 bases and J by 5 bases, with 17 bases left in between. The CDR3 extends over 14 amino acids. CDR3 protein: CASRSQTGSNEQYF. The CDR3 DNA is TGTGCCAGCAGATCCCAGACAGGTTCTAACGAGCAGTACTTC.

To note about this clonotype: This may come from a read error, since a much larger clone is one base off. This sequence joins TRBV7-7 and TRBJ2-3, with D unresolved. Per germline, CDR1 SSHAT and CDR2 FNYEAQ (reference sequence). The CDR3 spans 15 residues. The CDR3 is CSSSLGVRYTDTQYF. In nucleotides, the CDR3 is TGTTCCAGCAGCTTAGGAGTCAGATACACAGATACGCAGTATTTT.

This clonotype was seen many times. The CDR3 here is CASSSVDDGDEKLFF. Written as DNA, the CDR3 is TGTGCCAGCAGCTCGGTGGACGACGGGGATGAAAAACTGTTTTTT. The V and J genes are TRBV11-2 and TRBJ1-4; no clear D gene. CDR1 and CDR2 (germline): SGHAT, FQNNGV. The CDR3 consists of 15 residues. V was trimmed by 4 bases and J by 6 bases, leaving 15 bases between them. Based on the CDR3 plus reference TRBV11-2 and TRBJ1-4, the full variable domain is EAGVAQSPRYKIIEKRQSVAFWCNPISGHATLYWYQQILGQGPKLLIQFQNNGVVDDSQLPKDRFSAERLKGVDSTLKIQPAKLEDSAVYLCASSSVDDGDEKLFFGSGTQLSVL.

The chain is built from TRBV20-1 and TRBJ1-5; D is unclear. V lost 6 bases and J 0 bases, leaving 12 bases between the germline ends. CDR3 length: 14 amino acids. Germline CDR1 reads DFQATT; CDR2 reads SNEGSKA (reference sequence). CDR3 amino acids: CSARRVYSNQPQHF. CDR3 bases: TGCAGTGCCCGCCGAGTGTATAGCAATCAGCCCCAGCATTTT.

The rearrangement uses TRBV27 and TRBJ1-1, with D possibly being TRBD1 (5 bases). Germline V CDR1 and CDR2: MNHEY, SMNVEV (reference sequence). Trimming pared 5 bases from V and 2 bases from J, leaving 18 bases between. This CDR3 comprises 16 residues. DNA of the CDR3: TGTGCCAGCAGTCCTGATGGGGCGCCGGCCAACACTGAAGCTTTCTTT. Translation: CASSPDGAPANTEAFF.

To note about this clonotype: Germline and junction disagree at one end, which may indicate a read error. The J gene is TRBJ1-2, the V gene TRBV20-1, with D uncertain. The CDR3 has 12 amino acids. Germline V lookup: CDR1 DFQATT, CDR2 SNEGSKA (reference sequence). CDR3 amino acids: CSAPVPNYVYTF. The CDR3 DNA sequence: TGCAGTGCTCCGGTCCCTAACTATGTCTACACCTTC.

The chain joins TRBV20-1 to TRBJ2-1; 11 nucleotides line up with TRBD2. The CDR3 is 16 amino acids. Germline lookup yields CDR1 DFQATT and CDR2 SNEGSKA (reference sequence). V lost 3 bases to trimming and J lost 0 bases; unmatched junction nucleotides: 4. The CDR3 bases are TGCAGTGCTAGCGGGACTAGCGGCTACTCCTACAATGAGCAGTTCTTC. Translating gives CSASGTSGYSYNEQFF.

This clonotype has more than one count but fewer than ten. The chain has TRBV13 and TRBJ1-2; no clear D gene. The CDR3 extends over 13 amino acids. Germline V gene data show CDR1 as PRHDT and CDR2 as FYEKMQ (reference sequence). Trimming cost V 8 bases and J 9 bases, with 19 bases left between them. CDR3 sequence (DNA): TGTGCCAGCGCCTACTCATCCCTGGAAAGCTACACCTTC. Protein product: CASAYSSLESYTF.

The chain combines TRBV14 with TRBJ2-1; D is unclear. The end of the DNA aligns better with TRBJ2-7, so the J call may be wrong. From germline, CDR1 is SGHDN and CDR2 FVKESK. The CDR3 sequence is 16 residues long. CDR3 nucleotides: TGTGCCAGCAGCCAACTCGGGTGGGATTTAACCCATGAGCAGTACTTC. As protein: CASSQLGWDLTHEQYF.

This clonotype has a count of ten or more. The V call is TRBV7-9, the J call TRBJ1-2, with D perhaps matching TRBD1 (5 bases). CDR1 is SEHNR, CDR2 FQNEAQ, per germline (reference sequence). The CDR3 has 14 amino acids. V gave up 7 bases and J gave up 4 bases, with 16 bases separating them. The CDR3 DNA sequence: TGTGCCAGCACCACTACAAGGGACGGCTATGGCTACACCTTC. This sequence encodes CASTTTRDGYGYTF. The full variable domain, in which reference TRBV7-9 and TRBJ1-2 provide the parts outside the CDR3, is DTGVSQNPRHKITKRGQNVTFRCDPISEHNRLYWYRQTLGQGPEFLTYFQNEAQLEKSRLLSDRFSAERPKGSFSTLEIQRTEQGDSAMYLCASTTTRDGYGYTFGSGTRLTVV.

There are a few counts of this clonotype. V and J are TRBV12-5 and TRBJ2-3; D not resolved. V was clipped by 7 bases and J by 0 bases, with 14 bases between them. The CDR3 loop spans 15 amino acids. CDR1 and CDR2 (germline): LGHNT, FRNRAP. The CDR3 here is CASAVEQLSTDTQYF. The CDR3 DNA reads TGTGCTAGTGCCGTCGAGCAATTAAGCACAGATACGCAGTATTTT.

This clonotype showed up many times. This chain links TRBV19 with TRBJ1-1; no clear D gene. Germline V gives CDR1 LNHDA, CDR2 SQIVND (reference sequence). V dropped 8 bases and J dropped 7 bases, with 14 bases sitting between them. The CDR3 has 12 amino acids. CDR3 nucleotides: TGTGCCAGTTTCAGACCTAGTCGTGAAGCTTTCTTT. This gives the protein CASFRPSREAFF.

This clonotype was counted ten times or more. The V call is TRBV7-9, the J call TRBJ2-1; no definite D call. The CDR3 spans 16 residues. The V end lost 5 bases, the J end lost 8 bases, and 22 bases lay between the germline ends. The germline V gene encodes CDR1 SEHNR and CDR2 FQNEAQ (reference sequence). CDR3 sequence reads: CASSPAVRPRMYEQFF. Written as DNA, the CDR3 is TGTGCCAGCAGCCCTGCGGTGCGCCCACGAATGTATGAGCAGTTCTTC.

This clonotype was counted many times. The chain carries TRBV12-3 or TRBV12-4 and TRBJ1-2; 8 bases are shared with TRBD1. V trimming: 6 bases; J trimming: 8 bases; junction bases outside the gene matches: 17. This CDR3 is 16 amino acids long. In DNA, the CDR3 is TGTGCCAGCAGCCAGTCCGGGACAGGTCGAGGGTACGGCTACACCTTC. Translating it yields CASSQSGTGRGYGYTF.